These T cell receptor beta chains were read from a single sample in a study of OX40 agonist ivuxolimab in advanced cancers. The method was immunoSEQ multiplex PCR; TCRdb's version includes in-frame clones alone and lacks a portion of them. The sample includes more than 55,000 clones, roughly four fifths seen only once; the top ten take approximately 4.5%. The sequences come from CD4+ or CD8+ T cells sorted from blood, collected in a trial of the OX40 agonist ivuxolimab. The source of these receptors is an adult with an advanced solid tumor such as melanoma, head and neck, liver or kidney cancer. Both conserved end residues are part of each CDR3. A D gene is named only where the DNA matches it firmly. For some rows the clone size is stated as once, few or many, or as a class when expanded; others skip it.

abundance: .
d_gene: .
v_gene: TRBV7-9
j_gene: TRBJ2-1
CDR3aa: CASSLASGLNEQFF
CDR3nt: TGTGCCAGCAGCTTAGCATCGGGATTGAATGAGCAGTTCTTC

abundance: .
d_gene: TRBD1
v_gene: TRBV5-4
j_gene: TRBJ1-4
CDR3aa: CASSLQGTNEKLLF
CDR3nt: TGTGCCAGCAGCTTACAGGGGACTAATGAAAAACTGCTTTTT

abundance: .
d_gene: .
v_gene: TRBV5-5
j_gene: TRBJ1-5
CDR3aa: CASSSSGEIEPQHF
CDR3nt: TGTGCCAGCAGCTCGAGTGGTGAAATCGAGCCCCAGCATTTT

abundance: .
d_gene: TRBD2
v_gene: TRBV28
j_gene: TRBJ2-7
CDR3aa: CASSSQVTSGRVGRSSYEQYF
CDR3nt: TGTGCCAGCAGTTCCCAAGTCACTAGCGGGAGGGTGGGGAGGTCCTCCTACGAGCAGTACTTC

abundance: .
d_gene: .
v_gene: TRBV15
j_gene: TRBJ2-3
CDR3aa: CATSRDGGDGRTDTQYF
CDR3nt: TGTGCCACCAGCAGAGATGGAGGGGACGGACGCACAGATACGCAGTATTTT

abundance: .
d_gene: TRBD2
v_gene: TRBV4-2
j_gene: TRBJ2-3
CDR3aa: CASSQEQTSGGARNTQYF
CDR3nt: TGTGCCAGCAGCCAAGAGCAGACTAGCGGGGGGGCCCGAAATACGCAGTATTTT

abundance: .
d_gene: .
v_gene: TRBV5-1
j_gene: TRBJ2-1
CDR3aa: CASREGASGYNEQFF
CDR3nt: TGCGCCAGCAGGGAGGGGGCTAGCGGTTACAATGAGCAGTTCTTC

abundance: .
d_gene: TRBD1
v_gene: TRBV19
j_gene: TRBJ1-5
CDR3aa: CASSKSGTGGNQPQHF
CDR3nt: TGTGCCAGTAGTAAATCCGGGACAGGGGGTAACCAGCCCCAGCATTTT

abundance: few
d_gene: TRBD2
v_gene: TRBV7-3
j_gene: TRBJ2-1
CDR3aa: CASSPNASGSYNEQFF
CDR3nt: TGTGCCAGCAGCCCAAACGCTAGCGGCTCCTACAATGAGCAGTTCTTC

abundance: .
d_gene: TRBD1
v_gene: TRBV7-6
j_gene: TRBJ1-2
CDR3aa: CASSLAQGFDGYTF
CDR3nt: TGTGCCAGCAGCTTAGCACAGGGGTTCGATGGCTACACCTTC

abundance: .
d_gene: .
v_gene: TRBV30
j_gene: TRBJ1-1
CDR3aa: CAWKGEGTEAFF
CDR3nt: TGTGCCTGGAAGGGGGAGGGGACTGAAGCTTTCTTT

abundance: .
d_gene: TRBD2
v_gene: TRBV7-8
j_gene: TRBJ2-1
CDR3aa: CASSLVVGLAGVNEQFF
CDR3nt: TGTGCCAGCAGCTTAGTCGTTGGACTAGCGGGAGTAAATGAGCAGTTCTTC

abundance: .
d_gene: .
v_gene: TRBV28
j_gene: TRBJ1-5
CDR3aa: CASSYLGGVSSNQPQHF
CDR3nt: TGTGCCAGCAGTTATCTGGGCGGGGTGAGTAGCAATCAGCCCCAGCATTTT

abundance: medium-sized
d_gene: .
v_gene: TRBV2
j_gene: TRBJ1-2
CDR3aa: CASKGTYGYTF
CDR3nt: TGTGCCAGCAAAGGGACCTATGGCTACACCTTC

abundance: .
d_gene: .
v_gene: TRBV5-1
j_gene: TRBJ2-7
CDR3aa: CASSSFRDSYEQYF
CDR3nt: TGCGCCAGCAGCTCATTCAGGGACTCCTACGAGCAGTACTTC

abundance: few
d_gene: TRBD1
v_gene: TRBV10-3
j_gene: TRBJ2-7
CDR3aa: CAISADRGTYEQYF
CDR3nt: TGTGCCATCAGTGCCGACAGGGGCACCTACGAGCAGTACTTC

abundance: .
d_gene: .
v_gene: TRBV23-1
j_gene: TRBJ2-7
CDR3aa: CASRRLRDEQYF
CDR3nt: TGCGCCAGCAGGAGGCTGAGGGACGAGCAGTACTTC

abundance: .
d_gene: TRBD1
v_gene: TRBV29-1
j_gene: TRBJ2-2
CDR3aa: CSVQGANTGELFF
CDR3nt: TGCAGCGTGCAGGGGGCGAACACCGGGGAGCTGTTTTTT

abundance: .
d_gene: .
v_gene: TRBV29-1
j_gene: TRBJ2-3
CDR3aa: CSVGTSTDTQYF
CDR3nt: TGCAGCGTAGGGACTTCGACAGATACGCAGTATTTT

abundance: few
d_gene: .
v_gene: TRBV2
j_gene: TRBJ1-2
CDR3aa: CASSVAGASGYTF
CDR3nt: TGTGCCAGCAGTGTCGCGGGGGCTTCGGGCTACACCTTC

abundance: .
d_gene: .
v_gene: TRBV19
j_gene: TRBJ1-1
CDR3aa: CASTPPGPRPNTEAFF
CDR3nt: TGTGCCAGTACTCCTCCAGGGCCCAGGCCGAACACTGAAGCTTTCTTT

abundance: .
d_gene: .
v_gene: TRBV19
j_gene: TRBJ2-4
CDR3aa: CASTKPPSIQYF
CDR3nt: TGTGCCAGTACGAAACCCCCAAGCATTCAGTACTTC

abundance: .
d_gene: .
v_gene: TRBV4-2
j_gene: TRBJ2-3
CDR3aa: CASSLNWASTDTQYF
CDR3nt: TGTGCCAGCAGCTTGAACTGGGCTAGCACAGATACGCAGTATTTT

abundance: .
d_gene: .
v_gene: TRBV6-1
j_gene: TRBJ2-1
CDR3aa: CASSDNLNNEQFF
CDR3nt: TGTGCCAGCAGTGATAATTTAAACAATGAGCAGTTCTTC

abundance: .
d_gene: .
v_gene: TRBV9
j_gene: TRBJ1-5
CDR3aa: CASSVGGDPHEPQHF
CDR3nt: TGTGCCAGCAGCGTCGGCGGGGATCCCCATGAGCCCCAGCATTTT

abundance: .
d_gene: TRBD1
v_gene: TRBV18
j_gene: TRBJ1-2
CDR3aa: CASSENRGDGYTF
CDR3nt: TGTGCCAGCTCAGAGAACAGGGGTGATGGCTACACCTTC

abundance: .
d_gene: .
v_gene: TRBV9
j_gene: TRBJ2-4
CDR3aa: CASSPEVRPKNIQYF
CDR3nt: TGTGCCAGCAGCCCAGAGGTCCGCCCCAAAAACATTCAGTACTTC

abundance: .
d_gene: .
v_gene: TRBV2
j_gene: TRBJ2-6
CDR3aa: CASTPYVQGNSGANVLTF
CDR3nt: TGTGCCAGCACTCCTTATGTTCAGGGAAACTCTGGGGCCAACGTCCTGACTTTC

abundance: .
d_gene: .
v_gene: TRBV4-1
j_gene: TRBJ2-6
CDR3aa: CASSSTGTRSGANVLTF
CDR3nt: TGCGCCAGCAGCTCGACAGGGACTCGATCAGGGGCCAACGTCCTGACTTTC

abundance: .
d_gene: .
v_gene: TRBV14
j_gene: TRBJ1-2
CDR3aa: CASSQGGGNYGYTF
CDR3nt: TGTGCCAGCAGCCAAGGGGGGGGAAACTATGGCTACACCTTC

abundance: .
d_gene: TRBD1
v_gene: TRBV7-9
j_gene: TRBJ2-5
CDR3aa: CASSLGTGKETQYF
CDR3nt: TGTGCCAGCAGCTTAGGGACAGGAAAGGAGACCCAGTACTTC

abundance: .
d_gene: TRBD1
v_gene: TRBV2
j_gene: TRBJ2-6
CDR3aa: CASRSRTGGADPANVLTF
CDR3nt: TGTGCCAGCAGATCAAGGACAGGGGGCGCGGATCCGGCCAACGTCCTGACTTTC

abundance: .
d_gene: .
v_gene: TRBV9
j_gene: TRBJ2-7
CDR3aa: CASSVAGGLGEQYF
CDR3nt: TGTGCCAGCAGCGTTGCAGGGGGGCTGGGCGAGCAGTACTTC

abundance: few
d_gene: TRBD1
v_gene: TRBV30
j_gene: TRBJ1-2
CDR3aa: CAWSVRGRGRTKIGYTF
CDR3nt: TGTGCCTGGAGTGTACGCGGAAGGGGGCGAACTAAGATCGGCTACACCTTC

abundance: once
d_gene: .
v_gene: TRBV6-1
j_gene: TRBJ2-3
CDR3aa: CASSDLDTQYF
CDR3nt: TGTGCCAGCAGCGACTTAGATACGCAGTATTTT

abundance: once
d_gene: TRBD1
v_gene: TRBV15
j_gene: TRBJ1-4
CDR3aa: CATRDRELTNEKLFF
CDR3nt: TGTGCCACCAGGGACAGGGAATTAACTAATGAAAAACTGTTTTTT

abundance: .
d_gene: .
v_gene: TRBV27
j_gene: TRBJ2-2
CDR3aa: CASSRTVNTGELFF
CDR3nt: TGTGCCAGCAGCCGGACAGTCAACACCGGGGAGCTGTTTTTT

abundance: .
d_gene: .
v_gene: TRBV30
j_gene: TRBJ1-2
CDR3aa: CAWSSRGLGGYTF
CDR3nt: TGTGCCTGGAGCTCACGGGGTTTGGGCGGCTACACCTTC